Given below is one T cell receptor (beta chain) in context. The antigen is unknown. Profiled with immunoSEQ multiplex PCR; TCRdb holds only in-frame clones, not every one. Found here are some 50,000 clones, about nine tenths of them singletons; the top ten hold approximately 18%. Germline V lookup: CDR1 SEHNR, CDR2 FQNEAQ (reference sequence). The CDR3 length is 18 residues. The V gene end was trimmed by 0 bases and the J gene end by 2 bases; junction bases not matched to a gene: 7. The data originate from a study of OX40 agonist ivuxolimab in advanced cancers. Study-level findings and limits: More expanded clones were seen, on average, in CD8+ T cells than in CD4+.

The sample consisted of CD4+ or CD8+ T cells sorted from blood, taken in a trial of the OX40 agonist ivuxolimab. The chain links TRBV7-9 to TRBJ2-7; 13 bases align to TRBD2. This sequence originates from an adult with an advanced solid tumor such as melanoma, head and neck, liver or kidney cancer. In DNA, the CDR3 is TGTGCCAGCAGCTTAGCCGCCGGGACTAGCGGGACGCCCTACGAGCAGTACTTC. It yields the protein CASSLAAGTSGTPYEQYF.